What follows is one T cell receptor (beta chain) and its context. Regarding treatment: oral pan-JAK inhibitor, 5-10 mg twice daily. Punch biopsies of lesional scalp, plus peripheral blood, were taken from alopecia areata patients. Germline values: CDR1 SGDLS, CDR2 YYNGEE. The germline V and J ends were trimmed by 4 bases and 9 bases, with 19 bases remaining between them. This CDR3 is 14 amino acids long. Following extraction, RNA underwent reverse transcription to cDNA, which served as the sequencing template. The repertoire was sequenced with immunoSEQ multiplex PCR; TCRdb's copy has only in-frame clones and lacks some. The repertoire has about 180,000 clones, approximately 53% of them found once; the top ten carry roughly 10%. The entry originates in a study of CD8+ T cells in alopecia areata.

The material was CD8+ T cells sorted from blood, obtained at week 24, from a patient treated with tofacitinib. The TCR originated in a human donor with alopecia areata. The chain carries TRBV9 and TRBJ1-2, with D maybe TRBD1 (5 bases). In DNA, the CDR3 is TGTGCCAGCAGCTCGAACAGGCCCCACCTAAGCTACACCTTC. Translation: CASSSNRPHLSYTF.